The source of this T cell receptor beta chain is a study of shared clonotypes between healthy human individuals. Assay: immunoSEQ multiplex PCR; the TCRdb copy retains only in-frame clones and omits some. Of around 700,000 clones listed, 55% to 75% are singletons. Everyone who donated was a Caucasian adult who lived in Nashville, Tennessee. Splitting the CD4+ cells yielded a CD45RA+ naive subset and a CD45RA-negative memory subset. Turning to this clone: Its target is not known.

The junction had 9 bases not matched to a gene; V was cut back by 4 bases and J by 8 bases. The CDR3 length is 16 residues. The germline gives CDR1 MDHEN, CDR2 SYDVKM. Overall study findings and caveats: Naive subsets usually exceeded memory subsets in estimated richness.

The gene calls are TRBV28 and TRBJ1-6; 9 nucleotides line up with TRBD1. The sample taken for sequencing was memory CD4+ T cells sorted from blood. Subset of the sample: CD45RA-negative fraction. The sequence came from a woman aged 25 to 39 in good health. CDR3: CASSYTGGGFDSPLHF. The CDR3 region has the DNA TGTGCCAGCAGTTATACAGGGGGCGGCTTCGATTCACCCCTCCACTTT.